Sequencing of this T cell receptor beta chain was carried out in a study of shared clonotypes between healthy human individuals. Study summary: For every donor, three CD4 naive, three CD4 memory, two CD8 naive and one CD8 memory plates were used.

About this clone: The target antigen is unknown.

Study conclusions and caveats: Naive CD4 clonotype sharing across a few donors was approximately 5%.

Sequencing was at deep level. In the authors' methods: Filtering differed for immunoSEQ, which gave only junction sequences without quality scores. Produced via immunoSEQ multiplex PCR; TCRdb's table is partial and in-frame only. Clone size and the V and J calls come from that table; the DNA yielded D and trimming. The sample holds over a million clones, 75% seen once. The V segment lost 5 bases and the J segment 2 bases; nucleotides outside the gene matches: 4. This CDR3 is 15 amino acids long. CDR1 and CDR2 from the germline V gene are WSHSY and SAAADI. The sample taken for sequencing was memory CD4+ T cells sorted from blood. Subset of the sample: CD45RA-negative fraction. V gene TRBV10-2 combines with J gene TRBJ2-3, with TRBD2 matching 10 bases. This clonotype was sampled from a man between 18 and 35 years old in good health. The CDR3 loop reads CASSKSGRDTDTQYF. The CDR3 DNA reads TGCGCCAGCAGTAAAAGCGGGAGGGACACAGATACGCAGTATTTT.